The entry below describes one TCR beta chain. Libraries were prepared by immunoSEQ multiplex PCR; TCRdb keeps only in-frame clonotypes and omits some of them. The sample has about 82,000 clones; approximately 85% are singletons. CDR1 is LNHDA and CDR2 is SQIVND in the germline V gene (reference sequence). The CDR3 runs to 15 residues. Between the trimmed V and J ends, which lost 4 bases and 3 bases, there was a span of 13 bases. Blood was sampled at baseline, cycle 4 day 1, and cycle 7 day 1. This entry belongs to a study of OX40 agonist ivuxolimab in advanced cancers. This TCR derives from an adult with an advanced solid tumor such as melanoma, head and neck, liver or kidney cancer. The J gene is TRBJ1-5, the V gene TRBV19; no firm D call. The material sequenced was CD4+ or CD8+ T cells sorted from blood, taken in a trial of the OX40 agonist ivuxolimab. Written as DNA, the CDR3 is TGTGCCAGTAGTAGCCGGGGAAGGGACAATCAGCCCCAGCATTTT. Its protein product is CASSSRGRDNQPQHF.